This entry is about one T cell receptor beta chain. Its antigen remains unknown. Preparation of the TCRbeta library was carried out with unique molecular identifiers. TCRdb passed the PCR reads through MiXCR, listing each CDR3 protein once. This sample has about 440,000 distinct CDR3 sequences, with about 40% found just once. The source of the sample is a study of T-cell reconstitution after alpha-beta-depleted transplantation in children. Regarding the study as a whole: Elevated TCRbeta diversity at day 60 was traced, in some patients, to surviving recipient T cells and thymic progenitors.

In germline, CDR1 is LGHDT, CDR2 YNNKEL (reference sequence). This CDR3 is 13 amino acids long. V lost 1 base to trimming and J lost 8 bases, with 10 bases between them. The V and J genes are TRBV3-1 and TRBJ2-3; D gene ambiguous. The source of this sequence is a girl aged 2 to 9 with aplastic anemia, due to receive a stem cell transplant. Here the sequenced sample was PBMCs, taken before TCRalphabeta/CD19-depleted stem cell transplant. CDR3: CASSQVRVGTQYF. The CDR3 DNA sequence: TGTGCCAGCAGCCAAGTGAGAGTTGGTACGCAGTATTTT.